These T cell receptor beta chains were read from a single sample in a study of T-cell reconstitution after alpha-beta-depleted transplantation in children. TCRdb fed the PCR reads into MiXCR, producing one record per CDR3 protein. The sample includes about 230,000 distinct CDR3 sequences, over 9.5% of them seen just once. The specimen was PBMCs from the stem cell graft donor, collected from the stem cell graft. The receptors were sampled from a human donor who donated a stem cell graft to a child with SCID. CDR3s include the opening cysteine and the closing phenylalanine or tryptophan. A D gene is named only where the DNA matches it firmly. Size tells how often a clone was seen (once, few, many) or the class of an expanded clone, and some rows leave it out.

clone_size	v_call	d_call	j_call	cdr3_nt	cdr3_aa
many	TRBV20-1	-	TRBJ1-5	TGCAGTGCCCTCCCCGGGGATGGCCAGCCCCAGCATTTT	CSALPGDGQPQHF
many	TRBV3-1	-	TRBJ1-2	TGTGCCAGCAGCCAAGATCGAGAAGACAGGACTAACTATGGCTACACCTTC	CASSQDREDRTNYGYTF
many	TRBV28	TRBD1	TRBJ1-6	TGTGCCAGCAGTTCAAAGACAGGGGGTGGATTTTCACCCCTCCACTTT	CASSSKTGGGFSPLHF
many	TRBV7-2	-	TRBJ1-3	TGTGCCAGCAGCTTAGTCACAAACTCTGGAAACACCATATATTTT	CASSLVTNSGNTIYF
few	TRBV10-3	-	TRBJ2-7	TGTGCCATCAGTGTTGACGGAGCCTACGAGCAGTACTTC	CAISVDGAYEQYF
many	TRBV6-5	-	TRBJ2-2	-	CASRYSETGTPGSCFF
many	TRBV6-5	-	TRBJ2-3	TGTGCCAGCAGCCCGGCCTGGGGGGTTCTTGGCACAGATACGCAGTATTTT	CASSPAWGVLGTDTQYF
many	TRBV5-1	-	TRBJ2-5	TGCGCCAGCAGCTTGGAGGAAATGGGGGAGACCCAGTACTTC	CASSLEEMGETQYF
few	TRBV3-1	-	TRBJ2-7	TGTGCCAGCAGCCCTCCCCCAGAGACGGGGCCCTGGGACTACGAGCAGTACTTC	CASSPPPETGPWDYEQYF
many	TRBV10-3	-	TRBJ1-5	TGTGCCATCAGCGAAGGGCCCATCAATCAGCCCCAGCATTTT	CAISEGPINQPQHF
many	TRBV4-2	-	TRBJ2-3	TGTGCCAGCAGCCAAGGAGTGGCGAGGCAGAGAAGCACAGATACGCAGTATTTT	CASSQGVARQRSTDTQYF
many	TRBV5-1	-	TRBJ2-1	TGCGCCAGCATCCCATGGGGTCCCCCCTACAATGAGCAGTTCTTC	CASIPWGPPYNEQFF
few	TRBV11-1	-	TRBJ2-1	TGTGCCAGCAGCTTAGTTGGCAGGGGACCTGAATCCCGGTACAATGAGCAGTTCTTC	CASSLVGRGPESRYNEQFF
many	TRBV7-9	-	TRBJ2-2	TGTGCCAGCAGCCCTACCTGGGGCATCCTAACCGGGGAGCTGTTTTTT	CASSPTWGILTGELFF
many	TRBV25-1	TRBD1	TRBJ1-3	TGTGCCAGCAGTCCGGGACAGGGTGCTGGAAACACCATATATTTT	CASSPGQGAGNTIYF
many	TRBV24-1	-	TRBJ2-3	TGTGCCACCAGAGACACAGATACGCAGTATTTT	CATRDTDTQYF
many	TRBV12-3/TRBV12-4	-	TRBJ2-7	TGTGCCAGCAGTTTAGCTGCGAGTACTGCCCTCTACGAGCAGTACTTC	CASSLAASTALYEQYF
many	TRBV5-1	-	TRBJ1-1	TGCGCCAGCAGCTTGGTTGGGGGTCCCACTGAAGCTTTCTTT	CASSLVGGPTEAFF
many	TRBV5-1	TRBD1	TRBJ1-3	TGCGCCAGCAGCCTGGCCCCGCTCGGACAGGGGGACGGAAACACCATATATTTT	CASSLAPLGQGDGNTIYF
many	TRBV25-1	-	TRBJ1-1	TGTGCCAGCAGTGAATTGACTGATAGGATGAACACTGAAGCTTTCTTT	CASSELTDRMNTEAFF
many	TRBV25-1	TRBD2	TRBJ2-3	TGTGCCAGCAGTGTTAGCGGGGGGCGAGGCACAGATACGCAGTATTTT	CASSVSGGRGTDTQYF
-	TRBV7-3	-	TRBJ2-1	TGTGCCAGCAGCCCAAGACCCCTGGGGGTAGAGGTCAATGAGCAGTTCTTC	CASSPRPLGVEVNEQFF
many	TRBV25-1	-	TRBJ1-6	TGTGCCAGCAGCCCTTTGAGTGCAGGGGAATGGAATTCACCCCTCCACTTT	CASSPLSAGEWNSPLHF
many	TRBV11-2	TRBD1	TRBJ1-3	TGTGCCAGCAGCTCCGGGGACAGGACATTCTCTGGAAACACCATATATTTT	CASSSGDRTFSGNTIYF
many	TRBV13	-	TRBJ2-1	TGTGCCAGCAGCCTCCCTAACAATGAGCAGTTCTTC	CASSLPNNEQFF
many	TRBV20-1	-	TRBJ2-2	TGCAGTGCAGAGGGGGACACCGGGGAGCTGTTTTTT	CSAEGDTGELFF
many	TRBV5-1	-	TRBJ2-1	TGCGCCAGCAGGATTTACAATGAGCAGTTCTTC	CASRIYNEQFF
many	TRBV5-1	-	TRBJ2-5	TGCGCCAGCAGCTTGGGACCGTCGGCCAAAGAGACCCAGTACTTC	CASSLGPSAKETQYF
many	TRBV24-1	TRBD2	TRBJ2-1	TGTGCCACCAGCGGGGGGGCCTTGCATGAGCAGTTCTTC	CATSGGALHEQFF
many	TRBV4-3	TRBD2	TRBJ2-3	TGCGCCAGCAGCCAAGACTGGGGCGGGGGGGGCCCAGATACGCAGTATTTT	CASSQDWGGGGPDTQYF
-	TRBV24-1	-	TRBJ2-2	TGTGCCACCAGTGATTTGCTTCCCACCCCGGGGACTGGGGAGCTGTTTTTT	CATSDLLPTPGTGELFF
-	TRBV6-5	-	TRBJ1-2	TGTGCCAGCAGTTTCATGACGGCCTATGGCTACACCTTC	CASSFMTAYGYTF
many	TRBV20-1	-	TRBJ1-5	TGCAGTGCTAGTGGGGGGGATCAGCCCCAGCATTTT	CSASGGDQPQHF
many	TRBV7-8	-	TRBJ2-2	TGTGCCAGCAGCGGTAGTAGGGTGTGGACCGGGGAGCTGTTTTTT	CASSGSRVWTGELFF
many	TRBV20-1	-	TRBJ1-1	TGCAGTGCCCTCGAAGTGGCTGACACTGAAGCTTTCTTT	CSALEVADTEAFF
few	TRBV20-1	-	TRBJ2-7	TGCAGTGCTAGCTCCGGACGGCCGCCATACGAGCAGTACTTC	CSASSGRPPYEQYF
few	TRBV7-6	TRBD1	TRBJ1-6	TGTGCCAGCAGCTTAGAGGGACAGGTCGGGTTGGATTCACCCCTCCACTTT	CASSLEGQVGLDSPLHF
many	TRBV5-1	-	TRBJ2-7	TGCGCCAGCAGCTTGAGGATCGGGACCTACGAGCAGTACTTC	CASSLRIGTYEQYF
-	TRBV18	-	TRBJ1-5	TGTGCCAGCTCAAGATCTTCGGATCAGCCCCAGCATTTT	CASSRSSDQPQHF
many	TRBV5-4	-	TRBJ2-7	TGTGCCAGCAGCCGGGACGGGTACGAGCAGTACTTC	CASSRDGYEQYF
many	TRBV5-1	TRBD2	TRBJ2-3	TGCGCCAGCAGCCCCCCAGCGGGGGCCGCAGATACGCAGTATTTT	CASSPPAGAADTQYF
few	TRBV5-1	TRBD1	TRBJ2-1	TGCGCCAGCAGCCCCCGGACAGGGGGCAGGAATGAGCAGTTCTTC	CASSPRTGGRNEQFF
many	TRBV20-1	-	TRBJ1-5	TGCAGTGCTCAACGCGGGCGGATCAATCAGCCCCAGCATTTT	CSAQRGRINQPQHF
-	TRBV28	-	TRBJ2-7	TGTGCCAGCAGTTCCCAACCGAAGACAGGTAGCTCCTACGAGCAGTACTTC	CASSSQPKTGSSYEQYF
-	TRBV18	TRBD1	TRBJ2-3	TGTGCCAGCTCCCCTTCTGGACAGGCAGCCAGGGCAGATACGCAGTATTTT	CASSPSGQAARADTQYF
many	TRBV7-6	TRBD1	TRBJ2-7	TGTGCCAGCAGCTTACCAACCCGCGTCCGGGACAGGGTTCTAGTCGAGCAGTACTTC	CASSLPTRVRDRVLVEQYF
many	TRBV2	TRBD2	TRBJ2-5	TGTGCCAGCAGGGTCGGGGGGACTGAGACCCAGTACTTC	CASRVGGTETQYF
many	TRBV4-3	-	TRBJ1-4	TGCGCCAGCAGCCAAGGCCGGGCTAATGAAAAACTGTTTTTT	CASSQGRANEKLFF
-	TRBV7-2	-	TRBJ1-2	TGTGCCAGCAGCCCGCGAATCATGGGCGGCGACGCCTTC	CASSPRIMGGDAF
many	TRBV20-1	-	TRBJ1-5	TGCAGTGCTAGAGATTTCGGGACTTCTCGTCAGCCCCAGCATTTT	CSARDFGTSRQPQHF
many	TRBV20-1	-	TRBJ2-1	TGCAGTGCGCCAGGGCCAACAGGCTGGTACAATGAGCAGTTCTTC	CSAPGPTGWYNEQFF
-	TRBV4-2	-	TRBJ2-7	TGTGCCAGCAGCCGAGAACAGGGCTACGAGCAGTACTTC	CASSREQGYEQYF
many	TRBV20-1	TRBD1	TRBJ2-1	TGCAGTGCAGCTGGACAGGTTGACTACAATGAGCAGTTCTTC	CSAAGQVDYNEQFF